This T cell receptor beta chain was obtained from a study of CD8 T cells in ankylosing spondylitis. On this clonotype itself: No antigen is known for it.

Trimming pared 1 base from V and 4 bases from J, leaving 13 bases between. Germline assignment: CDR1 LGHDT and CDR2 YNNKEL (reference sequence). CDR3 length equals 15 residues. Findings and caveats of the study: Researchers reportedly found disease-linked clones significantly enriched in matched ankylosing spondylitis synovial fluid. Apparently characteristic of ankylosing spondylitis blood was a TCR beta motif (under ten highly homologous variants). Relatively scarce in peripheral blood, disease-linked clones were CD8+.

Quantitative 5'-RACE with molecular barcodes was used to make the TCR beta libraries. One entry per CDR3 protein, called by TCRdb with MiXCR from the 5' RACE reads. Of approximately 260,000 distinct CDR3 sequences in the sample, 15% to 20% were seen once. The material sequenced was blood, either unsorted or a sorted T cell fraction (not recorded which). The V and J genes are TRBV3-1 and TRBJ1-1; no clear D. The clonotype was recovered from a male donor with ankylosing spondylitis or in good health (not recorded which). This chain's CDR3 is CASSQGTLSGTEAFF. CDR3 nucleotide sequence: TGTGCCAGCAGCCAAGGGACCCTAAGTGGCACTGAAGCTTTCTTT.